This is a list of T cell receptor beta chains from one sample in a study of CD8 T cells in Susac syndrome. MiXCR was run by TCRdb on the immunoSEQ multiplex PCR reads, yielding one entry per CDR3 protein. The sample shows about 200,000 distinct CDR3 sequences, around 93% of them seen only once. Sequencing used CD4+ T cells from PBMCs. These receptors were taken from a human donor in good health. The CDR3 runs from the conserved cysteine through the conserved F or W. The D gene is left open where the match is weak. The size field is filled for only some rows; it gives once, few, many or a size class.

v_gene	abundance	j_gene	d_gene	CDR3aa	CDR3nt
TRBV5-4	-	TRBJ2-5	TRBD2	CASSSGVTQETQYF	TGTGCCAGCAGCAGCGGGGTGACTCAAGAGACCCAGTACTTC
TRBV12-3/TRBV12-4	-	TRBJ1-2	TRBD1	CASSPGTGLANYGYTF	TGTGCCAGCAGTCCCGGGACAGGGTTAGCTAACTATGGCTACACCTTC
TRBV30	-	TRBJ1-1	-	CAWARRLSTEAFF	TGTGCCTGGGCCAGAAGACTGAGCACTGAAGCTTTCTTT
TRBV2	-	TRBJ1-5	-	CASSWEGNNQPQHF	TGTGCCAGCAGTTGGGAAGGAAACAATCAGCCCCAGCATTTT
TRBV12-3/TRBV12-4	-	TRBJ1-6	-	CASSTGQDSPLHF	TGTGCCAGCAGTACCGGCCAAGATTCACCCCTCCACTTT
TRBV29-1	-	TRBJ2-7	TRBD1	CSVEVGQGLPYEQYF	TGCAGCGTTGAAGTGGGACAGGGGCTTCCCTACGAGCAGTACTTC
TRBV2	-	TRBJ1-1	-	CAGGHTEAFF	TGTGCCGGGGGACACACTGAAGCTTTCTTT
TRBV6-5	-	TRBJ1-5	-	CASSLRGDQPQHF	TGTGCCAGCAGTTTAAGAGGAGATCAGCCCCAGCATTTT
TRBV3-1	-	TRBJ2-1	-	CASSQVPEINEQFF	TGTGCCAGCAGCCAAGTTCCGGAAATCAATGAGCAGTTCTTC
TRBV9	-	TRBJ2-3	-	CASSVGEWGHPTDTQYF	TGTGCCAGCAGCGTAGGAGAGTGGGGACACCCCACAGATACGCAGTATTTT
TRBV6-1	-	TRBJ1-5	-	CASSEARGIGNQPQHF	TGTGCCAGCAGTGAGGCGAGGGGTATCGGCAATCAGCCCCAGCATTTT
TRBV3-1	-	TRBJ1-4	TRBD1	CASSRTRTGAEKLFF	TGTGCCAGCAGCAGGACTAGGACAGGAGCTGAAAAACTGTTTTTT
TRBV28	-	TRBJ1-1	-	CASSLTQENTEAFF	TGTGCCAGCAGTTTAACACAGGAGAACACTGAAGCTTTCTTT
TRBV30	-	TRBJ1-2	-	CAHSEPPGGYTF	TGTGCCCACTCAGAACCCCCCGGCGGCTACACCTTC
TRBV6-1	-	TRBJ2-1	-	CASSEAGAVSRTLYNEQFF	TGTGCCAGCAGTGAGGCAGGGGCCGTATCGCGTACTCTCTACAATGAGCAGTTCTTC
TRBV28	-	TRBJ2-1	-	CASSVPTSWAQFF	TGTGCCAGCAGTGTACCTACTAGTTGGGCGCAGTTCTTC
TRBV7-3	once	TRBJ2-7	TRBD2	CASSLDSLGGYEQYF	TGTGCCAGCAGCTTAGATAGTTTGGGAGGGTACGAGCAGTACTTC
TRBV6-5	-	TRBJ1-2	-	CASQGPDYGYTF	TGTGCCAGTCAGGGGCCCGATTATGGCTACACCTTC
TRBV6-5	-	TRBJ1-4	TRBD1	CASSPTGVLELFF	TGTGCCAGCAGTCCCACAGGGGTGCTGGAACTGTTTTTT
TRBV10-3	-	TRBJ2-3	-	CAISESSTDTQYF	TGTGCCATCAGTGAGTCCTCCACAGATACGCAGTATTTT
TRBV7-2	-	TRBJ2-3	TRBD1	CASSLGGQRVDTQYF	TGTGCCAGCAGCTTAGGGGGACAGAGAGTCGATACGCAGTATTTT